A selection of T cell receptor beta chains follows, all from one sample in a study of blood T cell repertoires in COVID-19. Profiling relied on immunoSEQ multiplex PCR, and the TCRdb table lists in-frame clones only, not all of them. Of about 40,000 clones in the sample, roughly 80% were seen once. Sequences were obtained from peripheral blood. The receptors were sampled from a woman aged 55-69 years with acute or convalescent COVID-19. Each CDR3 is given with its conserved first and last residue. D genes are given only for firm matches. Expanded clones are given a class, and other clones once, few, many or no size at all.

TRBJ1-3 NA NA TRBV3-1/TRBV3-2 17 TGTGCCAGCAGCCCCGAGGTGAGGGATCTAGCCGGAAACACCATATATTTT CASSPEVRDLAGNTIYF
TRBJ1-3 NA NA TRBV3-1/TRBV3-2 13 TGTGCCAGCAGCCAGTCAGCTGGAAACACCATATATTTT CASSQSAGNTIYF
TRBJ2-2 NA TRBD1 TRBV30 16 TGTGCCTGGAGACGGACAGGGGCTTCGAACACCGGGGAGCTGTTTTTT CAWRRTGASNTGELFF
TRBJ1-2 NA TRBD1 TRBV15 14 TGTGCCACCAGGCGGACAGGGGGCCGCTATGGCTACACCTTC CATRRTGGRYGYTF
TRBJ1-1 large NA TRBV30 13 TGTGCCTGGAGTGCGGGGGTTAACACTGAAGCTTTCTTT CAWSAGVNTEAFF
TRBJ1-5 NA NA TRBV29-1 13 TGCAGCGTATCCGACAGGATCAATCAGCCCCAGCATTTT CSVSDRINQPQHF
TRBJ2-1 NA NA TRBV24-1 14 TGTGCCACCAGTGATTACAGACAGGTCAATGAGCAGTTCTTC CATSDYRQVNEQFF
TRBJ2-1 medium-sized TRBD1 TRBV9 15 TGTGCCAGCAGCTTGGGACAGGGCGTTGGGGATGAGCAGTTCTTC CASSLGQGVGDEQFF
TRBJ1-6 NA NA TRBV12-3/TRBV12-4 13 TGTGCCAGCAGCCGGGACTTTAATTCACCCCTCCACTTT CASSRDFNSPLHF
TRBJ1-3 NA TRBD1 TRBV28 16 TGTGCCAGCAGTTCCGATCGGACAGGGGAAAGAAACACCATATATTTT CASSSDRTGERNTIYF
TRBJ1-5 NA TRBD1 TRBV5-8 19 TGTGCCAGCAGCTTGCCAAAAGGGGGCCGGAAACTTAGCAATCAGCCCCAGCATTTT CASSLPKGGRKLSNQPQHF
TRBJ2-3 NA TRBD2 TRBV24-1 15 TGTGCCACCAGTGTAGGACTAGCGGGCACAGATACGCAGTATTTT CATSVGLAGTDTQYF
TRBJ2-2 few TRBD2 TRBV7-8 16 TGTGCCAGCAGCACCCATAGCGGGGGGGCTAACGGGGAGCTGTTTTTT CASSTHSGGANGELFF
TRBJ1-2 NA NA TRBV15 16 TGTGCCACCAGCGGCGGCGGAACAGGGCGGGAGTCTGGCTACACCTTC CATSGGGTGRESGYTF
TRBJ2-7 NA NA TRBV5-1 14 TGCGCCAGCAGCTTAGGAACAGTGTCCTACGAGCAGTACTTC CASSLGTVSYEQYF
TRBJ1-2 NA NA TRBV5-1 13 TGCGCCAGCAGCTCAGGGGAGAACTATGGCTACACCTTC CASSSGENYGYTF
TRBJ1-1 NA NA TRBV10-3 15 TGTGCCATCACCAGGACCGAAGGCCCGAGGGCTGAAGCTTTCTTT CAITRTEGPRAEAFF
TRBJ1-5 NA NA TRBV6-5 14 TGTGCCAGCAGGGAGACAGTTAGCAATCAGCCCCAGCATTTT CASRETVSNQPQHF
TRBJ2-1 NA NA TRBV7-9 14 TGTGCCAGCAGCTTGCAGGATTCCTACAATGAGCAGTTCTTC CASSLQDSYNEQFF
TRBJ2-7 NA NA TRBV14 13 TGTGCCAGCAGCCAATCAAGACTGACCGAGCAGTACTTC CASSQSRLTEQYF
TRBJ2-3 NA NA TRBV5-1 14 TGCGCCAGCAGCTCGAGCGGCTACACAGATACGCAGTATTTT CASSSSGYTDTQYF
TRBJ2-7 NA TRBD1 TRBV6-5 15 TGTGCCAGCAGCCGGCAGGGGGAAGGTGCTTACGAGCAGTACTTC CASSRQGEGAYEQYF
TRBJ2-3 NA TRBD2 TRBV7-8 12 TGTGCCAGCAGCACGCTGGGGGGAGGGAAGTATTTT CASSTLGGGKYF
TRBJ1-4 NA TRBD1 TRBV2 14 TGTGCCAGCAGTGAAAGACAGGGGGTCGAAAAACTGTTTTTT CASSERQGVEKLFF
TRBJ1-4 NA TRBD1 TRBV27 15 TGTGCCAGCAGCCACGACAGGGTAACTAATGAAAAACTGTTTTTT CASSHDRVTNEKLFF
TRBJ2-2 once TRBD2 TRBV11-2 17 TGTGCCAGCAGCCTCCGGGTAGCGGGAGGGTATTCCGGGGAGCTGTTTTTT CASSLRVAGGYSGELFF
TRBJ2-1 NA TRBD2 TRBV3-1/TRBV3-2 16 TGTGCCAGCAGCCTAACGACTAGCGACTCCTACAATGAGCAGTTCTTC CASSLTTSDSYNEQFF
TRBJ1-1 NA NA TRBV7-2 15 TGTGCCAGCAGTCTCCGGTGGCAGGGGCGATTTGAAGCTTTCTTT CASSLRWQGRFEAFF
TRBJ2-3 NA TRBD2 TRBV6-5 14 TGTGCCAGCAGTTTTAGCGGGAGCACAGATACGCAGTATTTT CASSFSGSTDTQYF
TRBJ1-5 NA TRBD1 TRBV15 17 TGTGCCACCAGCAGAGATCCCCCGCAGGGGGTTCGTCAGCCCCAGCATTTT CATSRDPPQGVRQPQHF
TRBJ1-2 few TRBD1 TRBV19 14 TGTGCCAGTAGTACAGGGGGCGGTCTCTATGGCTACACCTTC CASSTGGGLYGYTF
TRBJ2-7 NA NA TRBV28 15 TGTGCCAGCAGGAGACAGGAGCCGTACGGGTACGAGCAGTACTTC CASRRQEPYGYEQYF
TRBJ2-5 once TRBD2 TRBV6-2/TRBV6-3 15 TGTGCCAGCAGTTACCCCCGTCGGGGGGTTGAGACCCAGTACTTC CASSYPRRGVETQYF